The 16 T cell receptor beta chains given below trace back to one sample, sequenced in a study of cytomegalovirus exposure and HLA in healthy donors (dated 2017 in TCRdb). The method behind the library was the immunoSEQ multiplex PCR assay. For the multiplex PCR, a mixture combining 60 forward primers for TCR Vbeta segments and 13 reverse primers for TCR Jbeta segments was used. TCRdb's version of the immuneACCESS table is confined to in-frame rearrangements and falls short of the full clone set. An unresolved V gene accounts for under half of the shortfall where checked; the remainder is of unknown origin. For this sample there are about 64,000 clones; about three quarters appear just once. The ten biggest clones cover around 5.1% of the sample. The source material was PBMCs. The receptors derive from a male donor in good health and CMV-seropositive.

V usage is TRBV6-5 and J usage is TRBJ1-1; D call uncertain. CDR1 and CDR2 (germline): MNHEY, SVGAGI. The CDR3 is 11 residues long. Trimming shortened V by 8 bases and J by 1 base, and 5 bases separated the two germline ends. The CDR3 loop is CASGQNTEAFF. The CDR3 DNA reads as TGTGCCAGCGGCCAGAACACTGAAGCTTTCTTT.

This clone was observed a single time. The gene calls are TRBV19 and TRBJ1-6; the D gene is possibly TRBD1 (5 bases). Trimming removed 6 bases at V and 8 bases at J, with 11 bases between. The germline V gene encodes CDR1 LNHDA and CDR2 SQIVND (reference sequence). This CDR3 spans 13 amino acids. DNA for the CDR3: TGTGCCAGTAGGGGGCCCTGGGATTCACCCCTCCACTTT. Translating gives CASRGPWDSPLHF.

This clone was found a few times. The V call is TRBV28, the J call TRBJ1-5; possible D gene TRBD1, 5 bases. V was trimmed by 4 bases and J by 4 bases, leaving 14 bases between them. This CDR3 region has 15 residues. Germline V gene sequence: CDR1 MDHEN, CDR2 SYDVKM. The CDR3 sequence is CASSSTPEGNQPQHF. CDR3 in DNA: TGTGCCAGCAGTTCGACTCCGGAGGGGAATCAGCCCCAGCATTTT.

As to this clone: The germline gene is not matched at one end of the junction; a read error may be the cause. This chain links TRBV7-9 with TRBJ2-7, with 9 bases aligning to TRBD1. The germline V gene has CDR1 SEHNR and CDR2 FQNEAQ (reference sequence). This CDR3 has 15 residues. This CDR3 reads CSSSEGQGYRDEQYF. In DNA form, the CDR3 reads TGTTCCAGTAGCGAGGGACAGGGATATCGAGACGAGCAGTACTTC.

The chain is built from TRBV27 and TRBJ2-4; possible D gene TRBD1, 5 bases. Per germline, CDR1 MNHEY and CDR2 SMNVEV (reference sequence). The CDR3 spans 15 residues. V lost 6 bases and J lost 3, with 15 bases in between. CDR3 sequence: CASSVTFRGKNIQYF. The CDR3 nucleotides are TGTGCCAGCAGCGTAACGTTTAGGGGCAAAAACATTCAGTACTTC.

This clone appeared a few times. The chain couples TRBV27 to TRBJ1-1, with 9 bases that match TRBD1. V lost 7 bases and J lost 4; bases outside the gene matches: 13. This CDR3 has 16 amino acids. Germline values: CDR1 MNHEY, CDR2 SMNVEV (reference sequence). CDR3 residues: CASTKLGQGWFTEAFF. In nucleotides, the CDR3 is TGTGCCAGCACTAAGCTGGGACAGGGTTGGTTCACTGAAGCTTTCTTT.

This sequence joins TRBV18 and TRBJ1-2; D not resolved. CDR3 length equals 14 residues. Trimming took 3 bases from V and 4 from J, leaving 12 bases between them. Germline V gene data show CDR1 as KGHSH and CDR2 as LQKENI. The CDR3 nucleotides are TGTGCCAGCTCACCGGGCCAGGTGTCCTATGGCTACACCTTC. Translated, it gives CASSPGQVSYGYTF.

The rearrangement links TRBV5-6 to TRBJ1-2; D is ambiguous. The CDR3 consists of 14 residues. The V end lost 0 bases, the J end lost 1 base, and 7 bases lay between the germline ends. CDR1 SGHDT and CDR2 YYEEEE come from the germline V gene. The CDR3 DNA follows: TGTGCCAGCAGCTTGGTGAGAGGTAACTATGGCTACACCTTC. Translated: CASSLVRGNYGYTF. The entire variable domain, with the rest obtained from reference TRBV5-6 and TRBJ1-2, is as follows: DAGVTQSPTHLIKTRGQQVTLRCSPKSGHDTVSWYQQALGQGPQFIFQYYEEEERQRGNFPDRFSGHQFPNYSSELNVNALLLGDSALYLCASSLVRGNYGYTFGSGTRLTVV.

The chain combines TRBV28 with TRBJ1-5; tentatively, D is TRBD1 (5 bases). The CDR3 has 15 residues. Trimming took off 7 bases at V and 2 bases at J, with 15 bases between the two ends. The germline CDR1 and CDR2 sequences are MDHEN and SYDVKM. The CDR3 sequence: CASIFPGGGNQPQHF. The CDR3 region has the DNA TGTGCCAGCATCTTCCCGGGGGGTGGCAATCAGCCCCAGCATTTT.

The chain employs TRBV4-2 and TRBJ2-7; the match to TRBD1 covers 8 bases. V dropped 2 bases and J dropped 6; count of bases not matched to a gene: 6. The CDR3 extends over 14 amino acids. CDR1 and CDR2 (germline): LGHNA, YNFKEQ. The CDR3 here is CASSQPGQGPEQYF. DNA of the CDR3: TGTGCCAGCAGCCAACCCGGACAGGGACCCGAGCAGTACTTC.

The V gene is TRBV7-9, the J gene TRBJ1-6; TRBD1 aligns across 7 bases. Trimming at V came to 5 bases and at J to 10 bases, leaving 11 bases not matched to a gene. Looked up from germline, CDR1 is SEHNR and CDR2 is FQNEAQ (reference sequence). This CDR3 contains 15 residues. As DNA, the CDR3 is TGTGCCAGCAGCAACTACAGGGGATCATACTCACCCCTCCACTTT. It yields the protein CASSNYRGSYSPLHF.

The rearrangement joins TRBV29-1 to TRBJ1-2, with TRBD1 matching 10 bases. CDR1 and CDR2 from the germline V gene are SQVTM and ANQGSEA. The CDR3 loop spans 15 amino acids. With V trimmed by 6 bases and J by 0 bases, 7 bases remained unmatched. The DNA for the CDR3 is TGCAGCGTAGAGAAAGACAGGGGGCCTAACTATGGCTACACCTTC. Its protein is CSVEKDRGPNYGYTF.

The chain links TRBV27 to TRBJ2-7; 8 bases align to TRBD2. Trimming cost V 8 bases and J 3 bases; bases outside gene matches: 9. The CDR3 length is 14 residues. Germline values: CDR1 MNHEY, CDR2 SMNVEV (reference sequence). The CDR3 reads CASGITSGYYEQYF. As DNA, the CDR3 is TGTGCCAGCGGAATAACTAGCGGTTACTACGAGCAGTACTTC.

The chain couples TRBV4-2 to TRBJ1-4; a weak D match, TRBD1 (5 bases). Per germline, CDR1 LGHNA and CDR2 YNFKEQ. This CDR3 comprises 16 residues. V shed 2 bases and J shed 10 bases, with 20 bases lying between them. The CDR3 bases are TGTGCCAGCAGCCAACACCTTGGGGGAGGTGAGGGAAAACTGTTTTTT. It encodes CASSQHLGGGEGKLFF.

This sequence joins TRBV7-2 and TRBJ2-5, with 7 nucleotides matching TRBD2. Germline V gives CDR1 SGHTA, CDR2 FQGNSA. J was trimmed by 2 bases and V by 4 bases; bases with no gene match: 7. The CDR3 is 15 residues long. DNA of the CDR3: TGTGCCAGCAGCTGGGGGTGGGGGGGGCAAGAGACCCAGTACTTC. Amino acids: CASSWGWGGQETQYF.

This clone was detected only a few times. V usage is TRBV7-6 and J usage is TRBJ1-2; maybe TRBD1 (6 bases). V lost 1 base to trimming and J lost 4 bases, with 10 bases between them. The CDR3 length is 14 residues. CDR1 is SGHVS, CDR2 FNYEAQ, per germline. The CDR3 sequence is CASSLEAGVYGYTF. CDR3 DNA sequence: TGTGCCAGCAGCTTAGAGGCAGGGGTCTATGGCTACACCTTC.